A single sample gave rise to the 4 T cell receptor beta chains below, sequenced in a study of cytomegalovirus exposure and HLA in healthy donors. PCR was performed using 60 Vbeta and 13 Jbeta primers. The data were produced by immunoSEQ multiplex PCR, yet TCRdb's version contains in-frame clones alone and is incomplete. The repertoire has 150,000 to 200,000 clones, approximately 80% of them found once; the top ten carry around 2%. Sequenced input: PBMCs. These receptors all stem from a woman aged 18 to 35 in good health and CMV-seropositive.

This clone was seen a single time. The chain combines TRBV2 with TRBJ1-5; 10 bases line up with TRBD1. Germline loops: CDR1 SNHLY, CDR2 FYNNEI. J was trimmed by 0 bases and V by 4 bases; bases with no gene match: 3. The CDR3 loop spans 16 amino acids. CDR3 in amino acids: CASSGTGGYSNQPQHF. The CDR3 coding sequence is TGTGCCAGCAGTGGGACAGGGGGTTATAGCAATCAGCCCCAGCATTTT.

V is TRBV25-1 and J is TRBJ1-2; D not resolved. Trimming removed 5 bases from V and 4 bases from J, with 11 bases in between. Germline-derived CDR1 and CDR2 are MGHDK and SYGVNS. This CDR3 is 13 amino acids long. The CDR3 reads CASSMGSFYGYTF. The CDR3, as DNA: TGTGCCAGCAGTATGGGCAGCTTCTATGGCTACACCTTC.

This clone appeared once. V usage is TRBV9 and J usage is TRBJ2-3, with TRBD2 matching 8 bases. The CDR3 is 17 amino acids. After removal of 0 bases from V and 0 bases from J, the junction contained 6 bases not matched to a gene. Germline CDR1 and CDR2: SGDLS and YYNGEE. CDR3 in DNA: TGTGCCAGCAGCGTAGTGGGCGGGGGGCTTAGCACAGATACGCAGTATTTT. It encodes CASSVVGGGLSTDTQYF.

The count of this clone is one. The CDR3 DNA follows: TGTGCCAGCAGCCCCCCCGGGGCTGGAAACACCATATATTTT. It translates to CASSPPGAGNTIYF. The chain combines TRBV7-9 with TRBJ1-3; D gene unclear. Germline-derived CDR1 and CDR2 are SEHNR and FQNEAQ (reference sequence). The CDR3 covers 14 residues. V was pared by 5 bases and J by 2 bases, with 10 bases between.